This TCR beta chain was identified in a study of cytomegalovirus exposure and HLA in healthy donors. Study results and limitations: A link between a missense DCLRE1C variant and TCR beta V- and J-gene trimming emerged from a later analysis. Later analysis identified 16,951 TCR beta sequences associated with HLA alleles, using a false discovery rate threshold of 0.05.

As for this clone: Its antigen remains unknown.

The CDR3 is 15 amino acids. V lost 4 bases and J lost 2, with 15 bases in between. Looked up from germline, CDR1 is KGHSH and CDR2 is LQKENI. The PCR made use of 60 Vbeta and 13 Jbeta primers. Using immunoSEQ multiplex PCR, the repertoire was profiled, and TCRdb retains in-frame clones only, with some absent. This table has approximately 180,000 clones, 75% to 85% appearing once. Sample: PBMCs. This TCR derives from a woman aged 25 to 39 in good health and CMV-seronegative. The chain joins TRBV18 to TRBJ2-7, with D hard to call. The DNA for the CDR3 is TGTGCCAGCTCACTACGGCTTGGAGATCCCTACGAGCAGTACTTC. Translating gives CASSLRLGDPYEQYF.